The source of this T cell receptor (beta chain) is a study of beta chain features in type 1 diabetes. This clone turned up a few times. All of the isolated RNA was reverse transcribed, so expressed TCRB transcripts were sequenced. Assay used: immunoSEQ multiplex PCR; TCRdb lists only in-frame clones, some missing. The profile shows 110,000 to 150,000 clones, 6.5% to 8.5% of them singletons. The CDR3 covers 12 residues. The V gene lost 4 bases and the J gene lost 6 bases, with 7 bases spanning the gap. Germline CDR1 reads MDHEN; CDR2 reads SYDVKM. This clonotype originated in a woman in her thirties in good health. The gene calls are TRBV28 and TRBJ1-5; D not certain. Material for sequencing was central memory CD4+ T cells from blood. The DNA of the CDR3 is TGTGCCAGCAGTTCTCTCCTTCAGCCCCAGCATTTT. As protein: CASSSLLQPQHF.